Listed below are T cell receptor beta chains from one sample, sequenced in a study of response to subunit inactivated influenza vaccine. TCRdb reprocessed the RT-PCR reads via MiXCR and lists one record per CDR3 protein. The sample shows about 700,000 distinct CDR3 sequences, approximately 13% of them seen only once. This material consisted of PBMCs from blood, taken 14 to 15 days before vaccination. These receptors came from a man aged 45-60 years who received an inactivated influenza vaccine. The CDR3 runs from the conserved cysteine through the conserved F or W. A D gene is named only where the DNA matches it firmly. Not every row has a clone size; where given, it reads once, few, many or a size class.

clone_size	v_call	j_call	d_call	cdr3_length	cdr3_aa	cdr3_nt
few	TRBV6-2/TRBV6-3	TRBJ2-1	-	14	CASSYRETGSEQFF	TGTGCCAGCAGTTACCGGGAGACAGGGAGCGAGCAGTTCTTC
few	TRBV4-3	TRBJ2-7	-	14	CASSQTPWAGEQYF	TGCGCCAGCAGCCAAACCCCATGGGCCGGCGAGCAGTACTTC
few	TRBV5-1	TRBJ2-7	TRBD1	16	CASSFPRTGNPYEQYF	TGCGCCAGCAGCTTCCCTCGGACAGGGAATCCCTACGAGCAGTACTTC
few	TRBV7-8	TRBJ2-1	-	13	CASRRGSQGRQFF	TGTGCCAGCCGCCGGGGGAGTCAGGGAAGACAGTTCTTC
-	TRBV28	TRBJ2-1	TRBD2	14	CATAGPSGGNEQFF	TGTGCCACGGCTGGGCCTAGCGGGGGAAATGAGCAGTTCTTC
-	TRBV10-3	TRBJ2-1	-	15	CAISRGGGPLNEQFF	TGTGCCATCAGCCGGGGAGGGGGGCCGCTCAATGAGCAGTTCTTC
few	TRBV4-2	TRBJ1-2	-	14	CASSPPEGGRGYTF	TGTGCCAGCAGCCCCCCGGAGGGGGGGAGAGGCTACACCTTC
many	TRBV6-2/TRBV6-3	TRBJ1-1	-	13	CASRDDLNTEAFF	TGTGCCAGCAGGGACGATTTGAACACTGAAGCTTTCTTT
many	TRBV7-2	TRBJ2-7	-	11	CASSSADEQYF	TGTGCCAGCAGCTCCGCAGACGAGCAGTACTTC
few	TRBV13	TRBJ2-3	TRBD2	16	CASSLRTSDLGDTQYF	TGTGCCAGCAGCTTACGAACTAGCGATCTGGGAGATACGCAGTATTTT
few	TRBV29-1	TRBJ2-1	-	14	CSVEGGIGAAEQFF	TGCAGCGTTGAAGGTGGTATCGGAGCTGCTGAGCAGTTCTTC
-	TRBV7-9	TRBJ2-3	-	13	CASSFYPADTQYF	TGTGCCAGCAGCTTTTACCCCGCAGATACGCAGTATTTT
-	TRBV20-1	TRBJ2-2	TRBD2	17	CSARKAGTSSYTGELFF	TGCAGTGCTAGGAAAGCCGGGACTAGCAGCTACACCGGGGAGCTGTTTTTT
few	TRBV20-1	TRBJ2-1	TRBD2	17	CSASLMTSGSRNNEQFF	TGCAGTGCTAGTTTGATGACTAGCGGGAGTAGGAATAATGAGCAGTTCTTC
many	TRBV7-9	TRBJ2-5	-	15	CASSLAGQPQETQYF	TGTGCCAGCAGCTTAGCGGGACAACCCCAAGAGACCCAGTACTTC
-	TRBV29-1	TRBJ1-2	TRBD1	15	CSVEDQGRQGYGYTF	TGCAGCGTTGAAGATCAGGGGCGACAGGGCTATGGCTACACCTTC
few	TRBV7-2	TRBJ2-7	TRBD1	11	CASSSQGAQYF	TGTGCCAGCAGCTCCCAGGGGGCGCAGTACTTC
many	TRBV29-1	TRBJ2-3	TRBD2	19	CSVEGSETSGWTRTDTQYF	TGCAGCGTTGAAGGGTCGGAGACTAGCGGTTGGACGCGCACAGATACGCAGTATTTT
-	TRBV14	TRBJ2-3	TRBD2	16	CASSFRSGGAGDTQYF	TGTGCCAGCAGCTTCCGAAGCGGGGGGGCCGGAGATACGCAGTATTTT
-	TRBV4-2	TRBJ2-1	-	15	CASSQDGHDDNEQFF	TGTGCCAGCAGCCAAGACGGACACGACGACAATGAGCAGTTCTTC
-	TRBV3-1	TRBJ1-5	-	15	CASSQGGTYLQPQHF	TGTGCCAGCAGCCAAGGTGGGACATATCTTCAGCCCCAGCATTTT
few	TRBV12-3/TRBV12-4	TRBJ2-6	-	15	CASSSDPRGANVLTF	TGTGCCAGCAGTTCGGACCCTAGGGGGGCCAACGTCCTGACTTTC
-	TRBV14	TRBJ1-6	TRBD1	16	CASSQGAAGGFSPLHF	TGTGCCAGCAGCCAAGGCGCCGCAGGGGGCTTTTCACCCCTCCACTTT
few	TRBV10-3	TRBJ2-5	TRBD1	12	CATTGAQETQYF	TGTGCCACCACAGGGGCACAGGAGACCCAGTACTTC
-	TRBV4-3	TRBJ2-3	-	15	CASSQVATGTDTQYF	TGCGCCAGCAGCCAAGTGGCCACGGGCACAGATACGCAGTATTTT
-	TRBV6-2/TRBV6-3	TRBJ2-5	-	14	CASNPHLFQETQYF	TGTGCCAGCAATCCCCACCTGTTCCAAGAGACCCAGTACTTC
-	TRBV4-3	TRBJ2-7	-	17	CASSQDFGGHRVYEQYF	TGCGCCAGCAGCCAAGATTTCGGGGGTCACAGGGTCTACGAGCAGTACTTC
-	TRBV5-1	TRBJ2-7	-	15	CASSLSLASYNEQYF	TGCGCCAGCAGCTTGAGTCTAGCCTCCTACAATGAGCAGTACTTC
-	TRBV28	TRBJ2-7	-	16	CASSLVNSQYSYEQYF	TGTGCCAGCAGTTTAGTAAACTCCCAATACTCCTACGAGCAGTACTTC
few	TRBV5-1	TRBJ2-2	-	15	CASSRGTVDTGELFF	TGCGCCAGCAGCCGTGGGACTGTGGACACCGGGGAGCTGTTTTTT
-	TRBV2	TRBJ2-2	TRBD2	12	CASGGDAGELFF	TGTGCCAGCGGGGGGGATGCCGGGGAGCTGTTTTTT
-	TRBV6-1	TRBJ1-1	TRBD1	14	CASSRTGVNTEAFF	TGTGCCAGCAGTAGGACAGGCGTGAACACTGAAGCTTTCTTT
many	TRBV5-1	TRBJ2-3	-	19	CASSFARQGRFVSTDTQYF	TGCGCCAGCAGCTTCGCGCGCCAGGGAAGGTTTGTCAGCACAGATACGCAGTATTTT
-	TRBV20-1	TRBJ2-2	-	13	CSASVNDYGELFF	TGCAGTGCTAGTGTTAATGACTACGGGGAGCTGTTTTTT
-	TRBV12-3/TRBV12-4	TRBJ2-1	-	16	CASRRSLIARADEQFF	TGTGCCAGCAGGCGAAGTCTCATAGCTAGGGCCGATGAGCAGTTCTTC
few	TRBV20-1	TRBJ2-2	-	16	CSAKGMGQGNTGELFF	TGCAGTGCTAAGGGGATGGGGCAGGGGAACACCGGGGAGCTGTTTTTT
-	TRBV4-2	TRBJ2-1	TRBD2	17	CASSQDRSGSSYNEQFF	TGTGCCAGCAGCCAAGATCGGAGCGGGAGCTCCTACAATGAGCAGTTCTTC
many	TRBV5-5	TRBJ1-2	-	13	CASSLLTNYGYTF	TGTGCCAGCAGCTTGCTTACTAACTATGGCTACACCTTC
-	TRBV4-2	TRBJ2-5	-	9	CARAETQYF	TGTGCGAGGGCGGAGACCCAGTACTTC
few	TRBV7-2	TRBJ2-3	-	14	CASSGQGRSDTQYF	TGTGCCAGCAGCGGGCAAGGGAGGTCAGATACGCAGTATTTT
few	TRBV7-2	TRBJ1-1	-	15	CASSLDGAEGTEAFF	TGTGCCAGCAGCTTGGACGGGGCGGAGGGCACTGAAGCTTTCTTT
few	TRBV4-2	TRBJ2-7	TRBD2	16	CASSPGLAGNFYEQYF	TGTGCCAGCAGCCCGGGACTAGCGGGGAACTTCTACGAGCAGTACTTC
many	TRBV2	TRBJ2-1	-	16	CASSDLLFTSYNEQFF	TGTGCCAGCAGTGATTTGCTCTTCACCTCCTACAATGAGCAGTTCTTC
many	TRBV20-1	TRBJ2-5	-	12	CSAHGVQETQYF	TGCAGTGCCCACGGGGTCCAAGAGACCCAGTACTTC
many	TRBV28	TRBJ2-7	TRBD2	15	CASSQERGGYYEQYF	TGTGCCAGCAGCCAAGAACGGGGGGGATACTACGAGCAGTACTTC
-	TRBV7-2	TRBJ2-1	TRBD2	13	CASSSSYTSGEFF	TGTGCCAGCAGCTCCTCATACACTAGCGGGGAGTTCTTC
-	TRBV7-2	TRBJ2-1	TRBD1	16	CASSSTGTGLYNEQFF	TGTGCCAGCAGCTCCACCGGGACAGGGCTCTACAATGAGCAGTTCTTC
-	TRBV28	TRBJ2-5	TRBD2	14	CASRGGLVSKTQYF	TGTGCCAGCAGGGGGGGACTAGTCTCTAAGACCCAGTACTTC
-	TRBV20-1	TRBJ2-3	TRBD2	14	CSASTGGRIDTQYF	TGCAGTGCTAGTACGGGGGGGCGGATAGATACGCAGTATTTT
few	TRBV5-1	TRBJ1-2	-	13	CASSRTEKGGYTF	TGCGCCAGCAGCCGGACAGAGAAGGGAGGCTACACCTTC